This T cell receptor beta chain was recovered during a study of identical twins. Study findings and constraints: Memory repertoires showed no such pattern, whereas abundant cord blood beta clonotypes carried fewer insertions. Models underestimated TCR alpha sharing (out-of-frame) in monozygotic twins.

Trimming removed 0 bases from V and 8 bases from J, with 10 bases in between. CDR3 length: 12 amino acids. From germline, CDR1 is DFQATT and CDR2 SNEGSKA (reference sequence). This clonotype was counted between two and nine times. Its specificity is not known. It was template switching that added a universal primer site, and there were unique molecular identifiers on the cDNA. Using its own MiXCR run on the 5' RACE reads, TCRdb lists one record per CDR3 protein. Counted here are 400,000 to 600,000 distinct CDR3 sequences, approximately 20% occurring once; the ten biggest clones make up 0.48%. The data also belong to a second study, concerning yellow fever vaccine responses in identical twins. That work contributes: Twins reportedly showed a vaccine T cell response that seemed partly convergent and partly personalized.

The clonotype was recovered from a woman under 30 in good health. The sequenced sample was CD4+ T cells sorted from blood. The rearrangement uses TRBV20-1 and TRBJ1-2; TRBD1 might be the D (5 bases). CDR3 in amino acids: CSARDQGGGYTF. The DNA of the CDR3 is TGCAGTGCTAGAGATCAGGGAGGAGGCTACACCTTC.